The entry below gives a single T cell receptor (beta chain) sequence along with its context. Its target is unknown. This sample was included in a study of cytomegalovirus exposure and HLA in healthy donors. Study information: Roughly four fifths of around 400 genotyped donors fell in the Caucasian-associated ancestry cluster. Findings of the study overall: Later analysis revealed greater clonal expansion in HLA-associated TCR beta chains than in equally common others. One cluster of highly shared sequence variants probably arose as a sequencing artifact.

Vbeta (60) and Jbeta (13) primers were used in the PCR. Clones were sequenced by immunoSEQ multiplex PCR, and TCRdb holds only the in-frame ones, with some missing. Of approximately 140,000 clones listed, more than 60% are singletons. The germline V gene has CDR1 MNHEY and CDR2 SVGAGI. Trimming shortened V by 6 bases and J by 9 bases, and 15 bases separated the two germline ends. The CDR3 totals 14 residues. The receptor was isolated from a male donor in good health and CMV-seronegative. The material sequenced was PBMCs. The chain recombines TRBV6-5 with TRBJ1-6; D perhaps matches TRBD1 (5 bases). In nucleotides, the CDR3 is TGTGCCAGCAGACTTCCAGGGTTTGGTTCACCCCTCCACTTT. Amino acid sequence: CASRLPGFGSPLHF.